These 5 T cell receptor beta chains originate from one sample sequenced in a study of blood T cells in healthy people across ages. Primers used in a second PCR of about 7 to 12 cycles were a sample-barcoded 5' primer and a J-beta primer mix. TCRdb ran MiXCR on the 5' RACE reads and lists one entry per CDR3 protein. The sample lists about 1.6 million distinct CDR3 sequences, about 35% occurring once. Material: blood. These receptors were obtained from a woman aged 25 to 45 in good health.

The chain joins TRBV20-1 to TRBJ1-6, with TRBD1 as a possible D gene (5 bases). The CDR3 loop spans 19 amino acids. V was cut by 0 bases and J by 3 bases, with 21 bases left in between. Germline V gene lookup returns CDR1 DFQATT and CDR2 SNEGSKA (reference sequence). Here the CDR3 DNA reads TGCAGTGCTAGAGATCCTCAGGGAAGTAGCTATAGCTATAATTCACCCCTCCACTTT. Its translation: CSARDPQGSSYSYNSPLHF.

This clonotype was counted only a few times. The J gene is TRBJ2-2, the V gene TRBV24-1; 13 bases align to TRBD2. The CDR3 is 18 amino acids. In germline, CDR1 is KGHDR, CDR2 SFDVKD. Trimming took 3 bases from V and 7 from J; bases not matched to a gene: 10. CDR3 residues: CATSDPQRLAGGFGELFF. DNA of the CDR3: TGTGCCACCAGTGATCCTCAAAGACTAGCGGGAGGATTCGGGGAGCTGTTTTTT.

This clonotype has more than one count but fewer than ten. CDR3 nucleotide sequence: TGCGCCAGCAGCCCCGGGACAGTTACTCCGGATACGCAGTATTTT. This codes for CASSPGTVTPDTQYF. The chain couples TRBV4-1 to TRBJ2-3, with TRBD1 matching over 7 bases. The CDR3 contains 15 residues. From germline, CDR1 is MGHRA and CDR2 YSYEKL. V was pared by 4 bases and J by 6 bases, with 10 bases of the junction left unmatched.

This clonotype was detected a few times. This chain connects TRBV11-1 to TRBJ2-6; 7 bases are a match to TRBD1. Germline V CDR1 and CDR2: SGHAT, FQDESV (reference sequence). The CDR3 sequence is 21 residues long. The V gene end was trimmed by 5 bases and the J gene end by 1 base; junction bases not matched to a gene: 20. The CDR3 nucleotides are TGTGCCAGCAGCGCCTGGACAGGTTATGGGAATTTGGGGTCTGGGGCCAACGTCCTGACTTTC. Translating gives CASSAWTGYGNLGSGANVLTF.

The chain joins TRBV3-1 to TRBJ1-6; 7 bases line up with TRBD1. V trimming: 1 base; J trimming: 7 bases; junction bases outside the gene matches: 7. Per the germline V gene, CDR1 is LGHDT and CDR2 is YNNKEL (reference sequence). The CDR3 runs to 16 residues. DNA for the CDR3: TGTGCCAGCAGCCAAGGGGGACAGCTCAAAAATTCACCCCTCCACTTT. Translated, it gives CASSQGGQLKNSPLHF.